Sequencing of this T cell receptor (beta chain) was carried out in a study of T cells in localized non-small cell lung cancer. Findings and limits, study-wide: Multi-region tumor sequencing was not done, so intratumor heterogeneity could not be excluded. A median of roughly 55 of the top 100 tumor clones appeared in adjacent lung, which was paired and uninvolved. Adjacent uninvolved lung had the highest clonality, suggesting focused antigen responses.

This CDR3 contains 14 residues. Trimming took off 4 bases at V and 1 base at J, with 8 bases between the two ends. Germline-derived CDR1 and CDR2 are SNHLY and FYNNEI. Only in-frame clones appear in the TCRdb table, and some are missing; sequencing was by immunoSEQ multiplex PCR. The data show about 30,000 clones, with roughly nine tenths seen just once and approximately 6% held by the top ten. As regards this clone: Its antigen remains unidentified.

The clonotype was recovered from a man aged 35 to 69 with stage II lung adenocarcinoma. This specimen was PBMCs, taken before any cancer treatment. The chain uses TRBV2 and TRBJ1-3; unclear D gene. The DNA for the CDR3 is TGTGCCAGCAGTGTCTCAGTTTCTGGAAACACCATATATTTT. It encodes CASSVSVSGNTIYF.